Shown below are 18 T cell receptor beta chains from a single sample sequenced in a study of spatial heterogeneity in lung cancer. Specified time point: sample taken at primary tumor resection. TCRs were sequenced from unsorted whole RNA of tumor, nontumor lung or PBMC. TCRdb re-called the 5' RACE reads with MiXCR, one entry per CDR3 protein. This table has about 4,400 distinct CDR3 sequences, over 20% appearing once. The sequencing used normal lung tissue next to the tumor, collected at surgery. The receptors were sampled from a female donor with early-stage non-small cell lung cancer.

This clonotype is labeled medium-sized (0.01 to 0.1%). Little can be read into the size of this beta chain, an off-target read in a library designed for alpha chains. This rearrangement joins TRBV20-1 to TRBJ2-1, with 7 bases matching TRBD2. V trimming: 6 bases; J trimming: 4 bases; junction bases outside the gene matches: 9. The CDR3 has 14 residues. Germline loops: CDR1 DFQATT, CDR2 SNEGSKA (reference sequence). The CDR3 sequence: CSASGSGTYNEQFF. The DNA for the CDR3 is TGCAGTGCGTCAGGCAGCGGGACTTACAATGAGCAGTTCTTC.

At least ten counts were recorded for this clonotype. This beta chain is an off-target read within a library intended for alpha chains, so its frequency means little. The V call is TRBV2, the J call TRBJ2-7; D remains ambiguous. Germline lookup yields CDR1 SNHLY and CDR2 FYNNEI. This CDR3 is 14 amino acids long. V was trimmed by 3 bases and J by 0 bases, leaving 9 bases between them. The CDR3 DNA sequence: TGTGCCAGCAGTGAGACCGGTATCTCCTACGAGCAGTACTTC. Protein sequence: CASSETGISYEQYF.

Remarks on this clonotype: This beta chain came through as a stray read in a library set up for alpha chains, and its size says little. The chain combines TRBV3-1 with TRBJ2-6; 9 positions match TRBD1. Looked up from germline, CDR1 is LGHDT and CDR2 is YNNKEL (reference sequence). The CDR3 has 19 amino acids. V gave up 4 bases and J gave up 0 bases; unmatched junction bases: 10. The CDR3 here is CASSPKWRQGGSGANVLTF. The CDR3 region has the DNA TGTGCCAGCAGCCCCAAGTGGAGACAGGGGGGCTCTGGGGCCAACGTCCTGACTTTC.

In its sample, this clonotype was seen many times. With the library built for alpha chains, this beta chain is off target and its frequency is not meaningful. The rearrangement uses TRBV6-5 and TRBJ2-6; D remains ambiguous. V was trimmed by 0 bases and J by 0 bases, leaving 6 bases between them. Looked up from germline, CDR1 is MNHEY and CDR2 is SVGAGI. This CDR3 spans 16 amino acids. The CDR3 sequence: CASSYSFRSGANVLTF. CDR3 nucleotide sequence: TGTGCCAGCAGTTACTCCTTCCGCTCTGGGGCCAACGTCCTGACTTTC.

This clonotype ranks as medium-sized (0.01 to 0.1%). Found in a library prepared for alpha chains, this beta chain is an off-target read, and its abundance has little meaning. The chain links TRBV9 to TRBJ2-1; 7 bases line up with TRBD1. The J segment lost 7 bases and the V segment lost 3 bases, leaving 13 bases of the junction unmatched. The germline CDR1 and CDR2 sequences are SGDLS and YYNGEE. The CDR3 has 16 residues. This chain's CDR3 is CASSAGTAFQGNEQFF. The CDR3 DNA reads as TGTGCCAGCAGCGCTGGGACAGCCTTTCAAGGGAATGAGCAGTTCTTC.

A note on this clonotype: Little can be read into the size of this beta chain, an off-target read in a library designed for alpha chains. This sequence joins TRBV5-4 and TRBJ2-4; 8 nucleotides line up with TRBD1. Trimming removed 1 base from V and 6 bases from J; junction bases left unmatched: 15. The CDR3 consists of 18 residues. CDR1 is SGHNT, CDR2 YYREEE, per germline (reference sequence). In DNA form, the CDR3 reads TGTGCCAGCAGCTTGAAGGGACAGGATCATCCGAAGGGAAACATTCAGTACTTC. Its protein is CASSLKGQDHPKGNIQYF. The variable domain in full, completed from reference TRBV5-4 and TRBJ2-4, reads ETGVTQSPTHLIKTRGQQVTLRCSSQSGHNTVSWYQQALGQGPQFIFQYYREEENGRGNFPPRFSGLQFPNYSSELNVNALELDDSALYLCASSLKGQDHPKGNIQYFGAGTRLSVL.

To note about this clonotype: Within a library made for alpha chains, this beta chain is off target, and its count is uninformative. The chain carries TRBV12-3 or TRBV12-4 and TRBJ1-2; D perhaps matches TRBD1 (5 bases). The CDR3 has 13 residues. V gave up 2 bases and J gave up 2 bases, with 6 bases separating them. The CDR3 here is CASSLNRNYGYTF. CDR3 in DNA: TGTGCCAGCAGTTTAAACAGGAACTATGGCTACACCTTC.

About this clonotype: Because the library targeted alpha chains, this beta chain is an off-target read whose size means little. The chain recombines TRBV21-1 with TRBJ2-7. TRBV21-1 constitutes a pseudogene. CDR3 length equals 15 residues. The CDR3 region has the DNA TGTGCCAGCAGCAAAGAGTCGTGGTTAACCTACGAGCAGTACTTC. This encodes CASSKESWLTYEQYF.

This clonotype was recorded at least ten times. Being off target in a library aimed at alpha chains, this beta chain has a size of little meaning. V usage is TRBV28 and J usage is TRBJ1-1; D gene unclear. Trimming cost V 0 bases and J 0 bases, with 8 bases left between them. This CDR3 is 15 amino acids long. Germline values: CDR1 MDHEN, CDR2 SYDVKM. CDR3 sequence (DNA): TGTGCCAGCAGTTTATGGCGAAAAATGAACACTGAAGCTTTCTTT. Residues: CASSLWRKMNTEAFF.

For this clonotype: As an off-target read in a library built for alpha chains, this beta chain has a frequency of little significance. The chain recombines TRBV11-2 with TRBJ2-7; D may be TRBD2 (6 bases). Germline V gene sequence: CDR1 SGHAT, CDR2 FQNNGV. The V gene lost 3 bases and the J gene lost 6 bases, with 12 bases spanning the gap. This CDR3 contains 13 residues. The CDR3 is CASSLVTRREQYF. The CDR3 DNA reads TGTGCCAGCAGCTTGGTGACTAGACGCGAGCAGTACTTC.

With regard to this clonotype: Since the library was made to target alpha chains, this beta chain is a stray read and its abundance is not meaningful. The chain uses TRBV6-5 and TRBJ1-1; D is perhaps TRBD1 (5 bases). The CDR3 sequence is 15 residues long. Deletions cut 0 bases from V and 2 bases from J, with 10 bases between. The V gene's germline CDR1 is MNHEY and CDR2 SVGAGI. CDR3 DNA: TGTGCCAGCAGTTACTCTGGTACAGGAAACACTGAAGCTTTCTTT. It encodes CASSYSGTGNTEAFF.

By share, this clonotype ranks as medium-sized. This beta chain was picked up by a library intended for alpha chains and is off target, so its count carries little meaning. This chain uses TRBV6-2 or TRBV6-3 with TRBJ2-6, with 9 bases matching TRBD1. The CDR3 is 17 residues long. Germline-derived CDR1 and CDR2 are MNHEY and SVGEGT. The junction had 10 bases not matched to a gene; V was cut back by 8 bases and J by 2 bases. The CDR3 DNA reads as TGTGCCAGCTCTCCGGGACAGGGTGATGCTGGGGCCAACGTCCTGACTTTC. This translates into CASSPGQGDAGANVLTF.

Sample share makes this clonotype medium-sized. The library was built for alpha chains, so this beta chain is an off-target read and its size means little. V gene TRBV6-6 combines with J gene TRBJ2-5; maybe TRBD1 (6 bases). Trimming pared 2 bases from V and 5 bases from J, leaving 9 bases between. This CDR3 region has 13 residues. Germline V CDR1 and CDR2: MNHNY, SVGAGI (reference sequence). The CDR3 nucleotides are TGTGCCAGCAGTTACGGGGGCGGGGAGACCCAGTACTTC. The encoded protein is CASSYGGGETQYF.

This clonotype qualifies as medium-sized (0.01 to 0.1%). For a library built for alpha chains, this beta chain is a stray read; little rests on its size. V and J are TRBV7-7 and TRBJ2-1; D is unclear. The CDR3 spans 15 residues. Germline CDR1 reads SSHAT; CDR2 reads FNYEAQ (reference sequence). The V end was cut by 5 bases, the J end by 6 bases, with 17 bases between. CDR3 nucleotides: TGTGCCAGCAGCCCCAGCGCCACCTCTTCCAATGAGCAGTTCTTC. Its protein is CASSPSATSSNEQFF.

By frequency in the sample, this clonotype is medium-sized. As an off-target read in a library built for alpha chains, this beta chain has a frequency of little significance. CDR3 in DNA: TGTGCCAGCAGCCAAGGCCTGGGTAGCGGGAGGTTAGCCTACGAGCAGTACTTC. It encodes CASSQGLGSGRLAYEQYF. This chain uses TRBV3-1 with TRBJ2-7, with 10 bases fitting TRBD2. Germline CDR1 reads LGHDT; CDR2 reads YNNKEL (reference sequence). The length of the CDR3 is 18 residues. J was trimmed by 2 bases and V by 1 base; bases with no gene match: 11.

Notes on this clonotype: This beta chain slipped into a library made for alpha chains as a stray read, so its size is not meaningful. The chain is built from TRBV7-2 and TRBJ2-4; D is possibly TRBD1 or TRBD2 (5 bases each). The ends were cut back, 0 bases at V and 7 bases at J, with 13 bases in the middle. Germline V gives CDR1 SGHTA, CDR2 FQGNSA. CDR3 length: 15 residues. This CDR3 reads CASSLAGVPRNIQYF. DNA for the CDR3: TGTGCCAGCAGCTTAGCGGGGGTTCCCCGGAACATTCAGTACTTC.

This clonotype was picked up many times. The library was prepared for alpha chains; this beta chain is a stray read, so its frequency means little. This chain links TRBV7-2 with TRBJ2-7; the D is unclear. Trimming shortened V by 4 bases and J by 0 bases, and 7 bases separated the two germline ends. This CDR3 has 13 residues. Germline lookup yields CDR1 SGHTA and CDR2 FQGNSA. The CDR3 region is CASSSLASYEQYF. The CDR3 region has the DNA TGTGCCAGCAGCTCCCTCGCCTCCTACGAGCAGTACTTC. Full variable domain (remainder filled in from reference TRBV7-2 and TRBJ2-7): GAGVSQSPSNKVTEKGKDVELRCDPISGHTALYWYRQSLGQGLEFLIYFQGNSAPDKSGLPSDRFSAERTGGSVSTLTIQRTQQEDSAVYLCASSSLASYEQYFGPGTRLTVT.

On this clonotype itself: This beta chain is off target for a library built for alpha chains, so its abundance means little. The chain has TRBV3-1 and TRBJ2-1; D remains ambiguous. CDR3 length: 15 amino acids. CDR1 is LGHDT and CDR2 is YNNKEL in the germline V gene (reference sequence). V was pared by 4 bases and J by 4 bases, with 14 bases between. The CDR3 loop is CASSPRDLPYNEQFF. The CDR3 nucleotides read TGTGCCAGCAGCCCACGCGACTTACCTTACAATGAGCAGTTCTTC.